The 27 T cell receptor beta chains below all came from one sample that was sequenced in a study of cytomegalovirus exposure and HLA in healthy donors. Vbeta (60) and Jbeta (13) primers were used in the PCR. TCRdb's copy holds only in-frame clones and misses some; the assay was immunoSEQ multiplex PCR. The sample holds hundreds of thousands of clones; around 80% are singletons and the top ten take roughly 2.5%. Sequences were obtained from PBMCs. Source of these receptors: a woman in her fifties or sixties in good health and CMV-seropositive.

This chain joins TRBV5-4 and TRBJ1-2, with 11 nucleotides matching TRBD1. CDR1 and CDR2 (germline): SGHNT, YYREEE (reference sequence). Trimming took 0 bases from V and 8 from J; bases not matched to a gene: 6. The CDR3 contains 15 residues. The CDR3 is CASSLADRGRRGYTF. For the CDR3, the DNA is TGTGCCAGCAGCTTGGCGGACAGGGGGCGCCGGGGCTACACCTTC. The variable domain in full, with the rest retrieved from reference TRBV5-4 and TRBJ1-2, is ETGVTQSPTHLIKTRGQQVTLRCSSQSGHNTVSWYQQALGQGPQFIFQYYREEENGRGNFPPRFSGLQFPNYSSELNVNALELDDSALYLCASSLADRGRRGYTFGSGTRLTVV.

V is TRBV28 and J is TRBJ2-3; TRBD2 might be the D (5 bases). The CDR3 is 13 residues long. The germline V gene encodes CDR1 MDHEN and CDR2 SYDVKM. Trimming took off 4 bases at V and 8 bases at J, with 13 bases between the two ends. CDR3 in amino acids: CASSSITGVTQYF. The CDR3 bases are TGTGCCAGCAGTTCGATTACCGGGGTTACGCAGTATTTT.

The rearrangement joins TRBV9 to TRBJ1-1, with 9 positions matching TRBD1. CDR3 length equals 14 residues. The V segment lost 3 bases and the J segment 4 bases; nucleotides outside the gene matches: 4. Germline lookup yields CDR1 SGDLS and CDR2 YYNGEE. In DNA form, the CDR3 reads TGTGCCAGCAGCGCACGGGGACAGGGCACTGAAGCTTTCTTT. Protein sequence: CASSARGQGTEAFF.

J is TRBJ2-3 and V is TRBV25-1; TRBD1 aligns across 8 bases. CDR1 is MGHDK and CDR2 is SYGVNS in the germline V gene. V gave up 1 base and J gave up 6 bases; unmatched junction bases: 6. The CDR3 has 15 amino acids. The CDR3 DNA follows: TGTGCCAGCAGTGAATGGCAGGGGGCAAGCGATACGCAGTATTTT. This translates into CASSEWQGASDTQYF. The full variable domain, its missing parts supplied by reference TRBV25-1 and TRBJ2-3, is EADIYQTPRYLVIGTGKKITLECSQTMGHDKMYWYQQDPGMELHLIHYSYGVNSTEKGDLSSESTVSRIRTEHFPLTLESARPSHTSQYLCASSEWQGASDTQYFGPGTRLTVL.

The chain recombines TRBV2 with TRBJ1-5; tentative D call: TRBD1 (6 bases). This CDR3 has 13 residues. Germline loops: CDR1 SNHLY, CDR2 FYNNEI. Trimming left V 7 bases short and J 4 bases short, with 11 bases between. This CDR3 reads CASTDRPNQPQHF. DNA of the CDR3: TGTGCCAGCACAGACAGGCCAAATCAGCCCCAGCATTTT.

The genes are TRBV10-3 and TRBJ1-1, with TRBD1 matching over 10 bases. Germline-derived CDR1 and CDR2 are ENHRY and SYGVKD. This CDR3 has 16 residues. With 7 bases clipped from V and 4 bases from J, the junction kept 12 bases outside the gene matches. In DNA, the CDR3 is TGTGCCATCACCTCCGGGACAGGGGTCGGTCGCACTGAAGCTTTCTTT. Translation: CAITSGTGVGRTEAFF.

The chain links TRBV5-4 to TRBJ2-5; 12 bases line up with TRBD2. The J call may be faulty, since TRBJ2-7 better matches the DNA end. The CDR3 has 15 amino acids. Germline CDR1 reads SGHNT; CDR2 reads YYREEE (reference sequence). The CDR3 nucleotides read TGTGCCAGCAGCTTGCCTAGCGGGAGGGCCCCCGAGCAGTACTTC. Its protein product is CASSLPSGRAPEQYF.

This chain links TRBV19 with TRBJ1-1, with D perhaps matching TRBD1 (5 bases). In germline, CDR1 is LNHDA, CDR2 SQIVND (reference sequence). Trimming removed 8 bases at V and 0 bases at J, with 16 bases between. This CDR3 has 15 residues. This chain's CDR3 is CASSVGHSLNTEAFF. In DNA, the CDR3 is TGTGCCAGTTCGGTAGGACACTCTTTGAACACTGAAGCTTTCTTT.

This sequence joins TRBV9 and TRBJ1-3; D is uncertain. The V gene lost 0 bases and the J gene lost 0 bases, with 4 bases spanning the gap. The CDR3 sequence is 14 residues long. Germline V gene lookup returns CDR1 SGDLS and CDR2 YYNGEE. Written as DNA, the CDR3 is TGTGCCAGCAGCGTAGCCTTCTCTGGAAACACCATATATTTT. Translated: CASSVAFSGNTIYF.

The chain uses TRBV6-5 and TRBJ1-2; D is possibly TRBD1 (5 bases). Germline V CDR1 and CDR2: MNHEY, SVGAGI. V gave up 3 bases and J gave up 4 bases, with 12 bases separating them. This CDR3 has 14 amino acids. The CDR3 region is CASSYKEGPYGYTF. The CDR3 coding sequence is TGTGCCAGCAGTTATAAGGAGGGACCCTATGGCTACACCTTC.

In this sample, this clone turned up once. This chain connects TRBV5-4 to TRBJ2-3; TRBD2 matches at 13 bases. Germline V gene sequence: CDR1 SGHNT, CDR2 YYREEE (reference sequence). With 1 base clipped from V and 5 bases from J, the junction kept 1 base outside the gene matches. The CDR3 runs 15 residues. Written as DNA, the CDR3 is TGTGCCAGCAGCTTGACTAGCGGGGGGGGAGATACGCAGTATTTT. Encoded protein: CASSLTSGGGDTQYF.

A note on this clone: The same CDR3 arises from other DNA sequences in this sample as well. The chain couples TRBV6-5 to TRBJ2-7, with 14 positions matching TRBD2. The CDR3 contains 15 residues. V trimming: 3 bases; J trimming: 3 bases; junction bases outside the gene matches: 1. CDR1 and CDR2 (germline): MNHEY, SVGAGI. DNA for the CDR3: TGTGCCAGCAGTTATGGGACTAGCGGGAGCTACGAGCAGTACTTC. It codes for CASSYGTSGSYEQYF.

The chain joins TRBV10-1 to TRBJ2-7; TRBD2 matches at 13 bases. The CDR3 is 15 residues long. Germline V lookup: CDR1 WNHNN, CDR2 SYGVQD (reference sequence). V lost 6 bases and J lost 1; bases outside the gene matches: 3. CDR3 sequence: CASSLTSGGSYEQYF. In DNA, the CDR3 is TGCGCCAGCAGCCTGACTAGCGGGGGGTCCTACGAGCAGTACTTC.

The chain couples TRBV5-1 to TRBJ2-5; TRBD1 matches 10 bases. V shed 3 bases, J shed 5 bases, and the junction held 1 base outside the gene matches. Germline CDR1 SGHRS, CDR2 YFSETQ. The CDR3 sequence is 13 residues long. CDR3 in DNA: TGCGCCAGCAGCTCGGGACAGGGGGAGACCCAGTACTTC. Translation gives CASSSGQGETQYF. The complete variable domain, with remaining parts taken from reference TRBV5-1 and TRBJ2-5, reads KAGVTQTPRYLIKTRGQQVTLSCSPISGHRSVSWYQQTPGQGLQFLFEYFSETQRNKGNFPGRFSGRQFSNSRSEMNVSTLELGDSALYLCASSSGQGETQYFGPGTRLLVL.

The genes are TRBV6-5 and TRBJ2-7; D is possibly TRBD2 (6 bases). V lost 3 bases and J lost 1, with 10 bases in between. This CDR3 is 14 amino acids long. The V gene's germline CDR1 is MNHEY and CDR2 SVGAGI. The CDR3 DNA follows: TGTGCCAGCAGTTATATGGCGGGATCCTACGAGCAGTACTTC. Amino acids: CASSYMAGSYEQYF.

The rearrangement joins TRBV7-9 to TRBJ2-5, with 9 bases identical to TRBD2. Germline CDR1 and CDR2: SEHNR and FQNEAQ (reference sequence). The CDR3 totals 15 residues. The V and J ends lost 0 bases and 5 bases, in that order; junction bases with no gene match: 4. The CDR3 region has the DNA TGTGCCAGCAGCTTAGCGCGGGGGGGGCTGGAGACCCAGTACTTC. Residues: CASSLARGGLETQYF. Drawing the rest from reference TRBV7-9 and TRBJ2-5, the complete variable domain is DTGVSQNPRHKITKRGQNVTFRCDPISEHNRLYWYRQTLGQGPEFLTYFQNEAQLEKSRLLSDRFSAERPKGSFSTLEIQRTEQGDSAMYLCASSLARGGLETQYFGPGTRLLVL.

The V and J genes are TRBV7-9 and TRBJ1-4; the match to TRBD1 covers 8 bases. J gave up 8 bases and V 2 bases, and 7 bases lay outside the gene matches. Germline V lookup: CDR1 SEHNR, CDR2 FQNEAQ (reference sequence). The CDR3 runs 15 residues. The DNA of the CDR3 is TGTGCCAGCAGCTTATTAGGACAGGGCGCCGAAAAACTGTTTTTT. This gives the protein CASSLLGQGAEKLFF.

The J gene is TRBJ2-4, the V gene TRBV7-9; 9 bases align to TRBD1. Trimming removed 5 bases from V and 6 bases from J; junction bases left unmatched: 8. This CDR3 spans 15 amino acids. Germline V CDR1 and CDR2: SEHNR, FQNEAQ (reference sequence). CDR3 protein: CASSRVGQGPNIQYF. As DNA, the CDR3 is TGTGCCAGCAGCCGCGTAGGACAGGGGCCAAACATTCAGTACTTC.

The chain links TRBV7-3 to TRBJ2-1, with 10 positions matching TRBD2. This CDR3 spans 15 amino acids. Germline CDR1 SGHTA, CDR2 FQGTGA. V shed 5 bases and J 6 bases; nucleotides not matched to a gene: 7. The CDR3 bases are TGTGCCAGCAGCCCAGCGGGGGGGCCCGGCAATGAGCAGTTCTTC. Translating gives CASSPAGGPGNEQFF.

CDR3 region: CASSLGSGTSGIYNEQFF. CDR3 nucleotide sequence: TGTGCCAGCAGCTTGGGGTCTGGGACTAGCGGGATATACAATGAGCAGTTCTTC. V and J are TRBV5-5 and TRBJ2-1; TRBD2 aligns across 13 bases. Losses at the gene ends were 0 bases for V and 4 bases for J; bases not matched to a gene: 7. The CDR3 runs to 18 residues. The germline gives CDR1 SGHKS, CDR2 YYEKEE (reference sequence).

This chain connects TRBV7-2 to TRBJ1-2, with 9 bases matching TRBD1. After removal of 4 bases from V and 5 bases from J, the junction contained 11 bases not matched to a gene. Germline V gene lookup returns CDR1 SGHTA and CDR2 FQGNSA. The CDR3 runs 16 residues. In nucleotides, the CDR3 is TGTGCCAGCAGCTCGACCGGGACAGGGTTATATTATGGCTACACCTTC. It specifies CASSSTGTGLYYGYTF.

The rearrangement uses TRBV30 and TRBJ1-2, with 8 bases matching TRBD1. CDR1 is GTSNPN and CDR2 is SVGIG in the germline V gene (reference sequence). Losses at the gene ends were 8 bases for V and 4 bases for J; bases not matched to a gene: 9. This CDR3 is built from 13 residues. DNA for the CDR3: TGTGCCCTGAAAACCGGGACAGGCTATGGCTACACCTTC. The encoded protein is CALKTGTGYGYTF. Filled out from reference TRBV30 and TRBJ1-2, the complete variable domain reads SQTIHQWPATLVQPVGSPLSLECTVEGTSNPNLYWYRQAAGRGLQLLFYSVGIGQISSEVPQNLSASRPQDRQFILSSKKLLLSDSGFYLCALKTGTGYGYTFGSGTRLTVV.

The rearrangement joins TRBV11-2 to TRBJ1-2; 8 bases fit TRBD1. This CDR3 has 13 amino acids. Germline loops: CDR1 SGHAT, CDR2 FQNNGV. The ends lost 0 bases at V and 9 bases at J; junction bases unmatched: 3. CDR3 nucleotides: TGTGCCAGCAGCTTAGAGGCAGGGGGCAGCTACACCTTC. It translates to CASSLEAGGSYTF.

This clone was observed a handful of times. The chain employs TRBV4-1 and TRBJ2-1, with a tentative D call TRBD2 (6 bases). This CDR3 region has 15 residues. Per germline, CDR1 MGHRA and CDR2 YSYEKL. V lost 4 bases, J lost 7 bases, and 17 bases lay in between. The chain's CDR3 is CASSRSGEVWNEQFF. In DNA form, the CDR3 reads TGCGCCAGCAGCCGCTCGGGGGAGGTTTGGAATGAGCAGTTCTTC.

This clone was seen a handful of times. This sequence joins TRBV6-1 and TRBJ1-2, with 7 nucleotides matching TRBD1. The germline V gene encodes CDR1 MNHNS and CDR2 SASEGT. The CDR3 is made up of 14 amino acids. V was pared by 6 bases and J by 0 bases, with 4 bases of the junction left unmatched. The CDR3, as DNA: TGTGCCAGCAGGCGGGACAGCCCTAACTATGGCTACACCTTC. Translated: CASRRDSPNYGYTF.

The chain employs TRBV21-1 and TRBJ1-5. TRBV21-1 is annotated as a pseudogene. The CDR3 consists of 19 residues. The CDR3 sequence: CASSNIWGRDDYSNQPQHF. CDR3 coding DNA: TGTGCCAGCAGCAACATCTGGGGAAGGGATGACTATAGCAATCAGCCCCAGCATTTT.

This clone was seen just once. The CDR3 loop reads CASSVITGKTEAFF. The CDR3 nucleotides are TGTGCCAGCAGCGTTATAACAGGGAAGACTGAAGCTTTCTTT. The rearrangement links TRBV9 to TRBJ1-1; the D gene is possibly TRBD1 (6 bases). Trimming pared 2 bases from V and 5 bases from J, leaving 13 bases between. Germline V lookup: CDR1 SGDLS, CDR2 YYNGEE. CDR3 length equals 14 residues.